The source of this TCR beta chain is a study of CD8+ T cells in alopecia areata (dated by TCRdb to the late 2010s). The study in broad terms: The treated patients, all with moderate-to-severe alopecia areata, were enrolled in an open-label pilot trial of oral tofacitinib given at 5 to 10 mg twice daily. To study T cell clonal expansion in alopecia areata, the researchers applied high-throughput TCRbeta sequencing to both the C3H/HeJ mouse model and human patients. Amplification of TCRbeta CDR3 regions was done by immunoSEQ multiplex PCR using 35 Vbeta forward primers and 13 Jbeta reverse primers. Patients on tofacitinib were biopsied at baseline and after 4 and 24 weeks of treatment, and several of the patients also had a later scalp biopsy. Scalp clonality was compared across normal scalp (n=4), patchy alopecia areata scalp (n=8), and alopecia totalis/universalis scalp (n=8). In treated patients, disease severity was measured using the SALT score, which gives the percentage of scalp surface area affected. RNA was obtained with the PAXgene miRNA kit for fixed scalp, the miRNeasy kit for PBMCs, and the RNeasy kit for mouse skin. Scalp tissue and sorted CD4+ and CD8+ peripheral blood T cells from patchy and totalis/universalis alopecia areata patients and from healthy controls were covered by human TCRbeta sequencing. Patients received tofacitinib for 6 to 18 months and were then followed off drug for 6 months to check for delayed response and recurrence.

The study at large found these results: Compared with normal scalp, lesional scalp had higher clonality and more expanded CD8+ clones, particularly in alopecia totalis/universalis, a pattern that suggests antigenic drive. Resident alphabeta T cells in normal human skin are also sequenced, complicating scalp TCR repertoire analysis, unlike mouse skin dominated by gammadelta T cells. Many expanded lesional clones were found to persist in scalp and blood during tofacitinib treatment, and relapse after treatment cessation may be partly explained by this persistence. With tofacitinib, both scalp clonality and the number of expanded CD8+ clones among the top 100 scalp clones went down significantly. The treated cohort was small, with a single nonresponder, so links between baseline CD8+ expansion and response need larger studies. Compared with mice, TCR sequences shared between patients were less clear, possibly partly because of HLA diversity across the patient population.

Comments on this clone: Its antigen is not yet known. Base qualities are not recorded, but no much larger clone differs from it by a single base.

Library preparation employed the immunoSEQ multiplex PCR assay. RNA was extracted from all samples and reverse transcribed into cDNA as template for TCR sequencing. First-strand cDNA was synthesized with SuperScript III using a 2:1 mix of oligo-dT and random hexamers. A synthetic immune receptor repertoire was used to gauge amplification bias, and whatever bias remained was removed computationally. On the study's bioinformatics: Raw reads were preprocessed to remove errors, and CDR3 was defined according to IMGT conventions as the region from the conserved cysteine to phenylalanine. Clonality was computed as 1 minus the Shannon entropy, with the entropy normalized by log2 of the number of productive unique TCRs. Whether each scalp clone was CD4 or CD8 was inferred by checking scalp TCRbeta sequences against the CD4 and CD8 repertoires from sorted blood. In TCRdb, the immuneACCESS table is reduced to in-frame sequences with V and J assigned. These tables do not hold every clone; where another copy was compared, an unresolved V gene accounts for under half, and the others remain unexplained. That table furnishes V, J and clone size, whereas the DNA furnished D and trimming. The sample table lists 110,000 to 150,000 clones, roughly four fifths of them with a count of one. The ten biggest clones cover around a quarter of the sample.

Counted from cysteine to phenylalanine, this CDR3 has 15 amino acids. Just the 45-base CDR3 DNA is kept, in frame starting at base 1. CDR1 and CDR2 were assigned from the germline V gene (reference sequence) as SEHNR and FQNEAQ. Cut back by 1 base and 0 bases, the V and J ends lie 10 bases apart. Interpreted using the paper, the time point label stands for: less than five weeks on oral tofacitinib. The sample's treatment or condition label, decoded: oral pan-JAK inhibitor, 5-10 mg twice daily. From alopecia areata patients, peripheral blood was collected along with lesional scalp punch biopsies. PBMCs were isolated by density centrifugation and stained for CD3, CD4 and CD8, after which CD4+ and CD8+ T cells were sorted on a FACSAria.

Source: CD8+ T cells sorted from blood, taken at week 4, from a patient treated with tofacitinib. This TCR derives from a human donor with alopecia areata. This chain joins TRBV7-9 to TRBJ2-7; the D gene assignment is ambiguous. The CDR3 sequence is CASSLGGISSYEQYF. In nucleotides, the sequence is TGTGCCAGCAGCTTAGGTGGGATTAGCTCCTACGAGCAGTACTTC.